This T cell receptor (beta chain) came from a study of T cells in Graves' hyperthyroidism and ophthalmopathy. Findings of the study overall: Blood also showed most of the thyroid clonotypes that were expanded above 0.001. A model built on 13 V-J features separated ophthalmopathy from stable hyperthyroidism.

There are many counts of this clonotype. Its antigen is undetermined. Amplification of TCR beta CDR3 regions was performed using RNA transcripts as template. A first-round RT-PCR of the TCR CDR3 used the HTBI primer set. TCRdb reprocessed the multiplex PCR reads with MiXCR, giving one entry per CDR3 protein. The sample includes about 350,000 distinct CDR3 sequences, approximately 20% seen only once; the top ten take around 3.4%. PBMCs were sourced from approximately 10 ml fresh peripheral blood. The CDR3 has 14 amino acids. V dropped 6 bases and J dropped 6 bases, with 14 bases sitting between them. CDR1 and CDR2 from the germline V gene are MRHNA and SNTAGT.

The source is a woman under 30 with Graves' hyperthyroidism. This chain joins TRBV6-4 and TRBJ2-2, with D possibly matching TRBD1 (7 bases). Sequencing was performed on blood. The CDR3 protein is CASSSDREAGELFF. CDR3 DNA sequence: TGTGCCAGCAGCTCAGACAGGGAGGCCGGGGAGCTGTTTTTT.